This TCR beta chain was captured by sequencing in a study of blood T cell repertoires in COVID-19. Study summary: Sample material is recorded as cDNA or gDNA derived from T cells, B-cell-depleted T cells, or PBMCs.

Original processing notes: Amplification of reference gene primers provided the estimated nucleated cell counts. The repertoire was sequenced with immunoSEQ multiplex PCR; TCRdb's copy has only in-frame clones and lacks some. The V and J calls and clone size are taken from that table; D and trimming were inferred from the DNA. The sample shows roughly 150,000 clones, roughly four fifths of them seen only once. CDR1 and CDR2 (germline): SGHNT, YENEEA. Losses at the gene ends were 5 bases for V and 10 bases for J; bases not matched to a gene: 8. This CDR3 is built from 13 residues. This clonotype was obtained from a man aged 55 to 70 with active or convalescent COVID-19. The chain uses TRBV11-3 and TRBJ2-1; TRBD1 matches 7 bases. Material for sequencing was peripheral blood. The CDR3 loop reads CASSLRGLQEQFF. CDR3 bases: TGTGCCAGCAGCCTGAGGGGGCTGCAAGAGCAGTTCTTC. Based on the CDR3 plus reference TRBV11-3 and TRBJ2-1, the full variable domain is EAGVVQSPRYKIIEKKQPVAFWCNPISGHNTLYWYLQNLGQGPELLIRYENEEAVDDSQLPKDRFSAERLKGVDSTLKIQPAELGDSAVYLCASSLRGLQEQFFGPGTRLTVL.